Below are 10 T cell receptor beta chains sequenced from a single sample in a study of cytomegalovirus exposure and HLA in healthy donors. The primer mix had 60 Vbeta and 13 Jbeta primers. TCRdb's copy holds only in-frame clones and misses some; the assay was immunoSEQ multiplex PCR. The sample has roughly 120,000 clones, roughly 80% seen once; the top ten hold roughly 3.5%. Sample: PBMCs. These receptors all come from a male donor in good health and CMV-seronegative.

The chain has TRBV19 and TRBJ2-1; TRBD2 might be the D (5 bases). The V end lost 6 bases, the J end lost 9 bases, and 15 bases lay between the germline ends. The CDR3 is 13 residues long. Germline lookup yields CDR1 LNHDA and CDR2 SQIVND (reference sequence). The CDR3 region has the DNA TGTGCCAGTAGCATCCCCGCGGGCACTGAGCAGTTCTTC. This sequence encodes CASSIPAGTEQFF.

V gene TRBV11-3 combines with J gene TRBJ2-1; maybe TRBD1 (6 bases). The V gene's germline CDR1 is SGHNT and CDR2 YENEEA. V dropped 1 base and J dropped 2 bases, with 6 bases sitting between them. The length of the CDR3 is 14 residues. The CDR3 sequence: CASSLGDTYNEQFF. In DNA form, the CDR3 reads TGTGCCAGCAGCTTAGGGGACACCTACAATGAGCAGTTCTTC.

The chain links TRBV21-1 to TRBJ1-5; the table's D call TRBD1 went unverified against the DNA. TRBV21-1 is reported as a pseudogene. This CDR3 is built from 15 residues. Here the CDR3 DNA reads TGTGCCAGCAGTCGGGACGGACAGGGCCATCAGCCCCAGCATTTT. Protein sequence: CASSRDGQGHQPQHF.

This clone was counted a single time. The rearrangement links TRBV14 to TRBJ1-4; TRBD1 matches 8 bases. Per the germline V gene, CDR1 is SGHDN and CDR2 is FVKESK. This CDR3 region has 14 residues. Unmatched junction bases numbered 3, after V lost 2 bases and J lost 7 bases. CDR3 in amino acids: CASSQIGQGEKLFF. The CDR3 region has the DNA TGTGCCAGCAGCCAAATAGGACAGGGTGAAAAACTGTTTTTT.

The rearrangement links TRBV12-5 to TRBJ1-2; no reliable D call. V lost 0 bases to trimming and J lost 7 bases, with 21 bases between them. The CDR3 spans 17 residues. In germline, CDR1 is LGHNT, CDR2 FRNRAP. The CDR3, as DNA: TGTGCTAGTGGTTTGGTACTAACGCTGGGAGGGCTGGGTGGCTACACCTTC. It encodes CASGLVLTLGGLGGYTF. Drawing the rest from reference TRBV12-5 and TRBJ1-2, the complete variable domain is DARVTQTPRHKVTEMGQEVTMRCQPILGHNTVFWYRQTMMQGLELLAYFRNRAPLDDSGMPKDRFSAEMPDATLATLKIQPSEPRDSAVYFCASGLVLTLGGLGGYTFGSGTRLTVV.

The V call is TRBV5-1, the J call TRBJ1-1; no firm D call. The CDR3 loop spans 13 amino acids. The germline V gene encodes CDR1 SGHRS and CDR2 YFSETQ. Trimming removed 5 bases at V and 6 bases at J, with 14 bases between. The CDR3 DNA is TGCGCCAGCAGTTTACTAGAAAAAGCTGAAGCTTTCTTT. This codes for CASSLLEKAEAFF.

This clone was detected a few times. The J gene is TRBJ2-7, the V gene TRBV7-8; TRBD1 matches 9 bases. The CDR3 length is 15 residues. CDR1 and CDR2 from the germline V gene are SGHVS and FQNEAQ. Trimming took 3 bases from V and 4 from J; bases not matched to a gene: 7. CDR3 sequence (DNA): TGTGCCAGCAGCTTGTGGACAGGGGCCTGGTACGAGCAGTACTTC. Translated, it gives CASSLWTGAWYEQYF. Full variable domain (rest looked up from reference TRBV7-8 and TRBJ2-7): GAGVSQSPRYKVAKRGQDVALRCDPISGHVSLFWYQQALGQGPEFLTYFQNEAQLDKSGLPSDRFFAERPEGSVSTLKIQRTQQEDSAVYLCASSLWTGAWYEQYFGPGTRLTVT.

Notes on this clone: An end of the junction does not agree with germline; a read error may underlie this. The rearrangement uses TRBV7-9 and TRBJ2-3, with 8 bases matching TRBD1. The CDR3 is 16 amino acids. Per germline, CDR1 SEHNR and CDR2 FQNEAQ (reference sequence). The CDR3, as DNA: TGTTCCAGCAGCTCCCCAGGACAGGGACACGCAGATACGCAGTATTTT. Amino acid sequence: CSSSSPGQGHADTQYF.

The genes are TRBV28 and TRBJ2-7; possibly TRBD2 for D (6 bases). The CDR3 contains 12 residues. Between the trimmed V and J ends, which lost 4 bases and 6 bases, there was a span of 10 bases. Germline V gene data show CDR1 as MDHEN and CDR2 as SYDVKM. DNA of the CDR3: TGTGCCAGCAGTTGGTGGGGAGGCGAGCAGTACTTC. Residues: CASSWWGGEQYF.

The J gene is TRBJ2-1, the V gene TRBV7-2; D call uncertain. Per germline, CDR1 SGHTA and CDR2 FQGNSA. CDR3 length: 14 amino acids. Trimming stripped 2 bases from V and 4 bases from J, with 9 bases between. CDR3 residues: CASSLRTGYNEQFF. In DNA form, the CDR3 reads TGTGCCAGCAGCTTACGAACGGGTTACAATGAGCAGTTCTTC. The variable domain in full, completed from reference TRBV7-2 and TRBJ2-1, reads GAGVSQSPSNKVTEKGKDVELRCDPISGHTALYWYRQSLGQGLEFLIYFQGNSAPDKSGLPSDRFSAERTGGSVSTLTIQRTQQEDSAVYLCASSLRTGYNEQFFGPGTRLTVL.